The 19 T cell receptor beta chains given below trace back to one sample, sequenced in a study of tumor-infiltrating lymphocytes in localized non-small cell lung cancer. The repertoire was sequenced with immunoSEQ multiplex PCR; TCRdb's copy has only in-frame clones and lacks some. The table records roughly 12,000 clones, 66% of them present only once. Sequencing was performed on lung tumor tissue. Receptor source: a human donor with non-small cell lung cancer.

This chain uses TRBV30 with TRBJ2-1, with TRBD2 matching over 10 bases. CDR1 and CDR2 from the germline V gene are GTSNPN and SVGIG (reference sequence). The CDR3 is 15 amino acids. J gave up 4 bases and V 2 bases, and 5 bases lay outside the gene matches. This CDR3 reads CAWSRGTSEYNEQFF. CDR3 nucleotides: TGTGCCTGGAGTCGTGGGACTAGCGAATACAATGAGCAGTTCTTC.

The V call is TRBV29-1, the J call TRBJ2-7, with 7 bases identical to TRBD1. There are 12 residues in the CDR3. Per the germline V gene, CDR1 is SQVTM and CDR2 is ANQGSEA. J was trimmed by 3 bases and V by 4 bases; bases with no gene match: 3. CDR3 coding DNA: TGCAGCGTTGGGGACAGCGGCTACGAGCAGTACTTC. Protein sequence: CSVGDSGYEQYF.

This clone was counted only a few times. The CDR3 here is CASSLATLGSEQFF. CDR3 nucleotides: TGTGCCAGCAGCTTGGCCACCTTAGGGAGCGAGCAGTTCTTC. The chain combines TRBV7-7 with TRBJ2-1, with D tentatively TRBD2 (5 bases). Germline V gene lookup returns CDR1 SSHAT and CDR2 FNYEAQ (reference sequence). The CDR3 has 14 residues. V was clipped by 3 bases and J by 10 bases, with 16 bases between them.

The chain employs TRBV5-6 and TRBJ2-7, with 8 bases aligning to TRBD1. The CDR3 has 14 residues. V was pared by 4 bases and J by 4 bases, with 7 bases of the junction left unmatched. CDR1 is SGHDT and CDR2 is YYEEEE in the germline V gene. The CDR3 DNA reads as TGTGCCAGCAGCGCCCGACAGGGGAAGTACGAGCAGTACTTC. Its protein product is CASSARQGKYEQYF.

The chain joins TRBV2 to TRBJ2-1; the D gene is possibly TRBD1 (6 bases). CDR3 size: 14 residues. The V end was cut by 8 bases, the J end by 9 bases, with 20 bases between. Per the germline V gene, CDR1 is SNHLY and CDR2 is FYNNEI. CDR3 DNA sequence: TGTGCCAGCGGACGGGGACAACTAGTGCTTGAGCAGTTCTTC. Protein: CASGRGQLVLEQFF.

CDR3 DNA sequence: TGTGCCAGCAGCCCGGGACAGGGAAATCGCTACACCTTC. Translated, it gives CASSPGQGNRYTF. The chain has TRBV5-3 and TRBJ1-2, with TRBD1 identical over 9 bases. TRBV5-3 is an ORF for which the function is uncertain. This CDR3 has 13 residues. The trim removed 8 bases at V and 9 bases at J, leaving 11 bases unmatched.

This sequence joins TRBV7-2 and TRBJ2-3; D is ambiguous. Trimming pared 7 bases from V and 4 bases from J, leaving 12 bases between. The germline V gene encodes CDR1 SGHTA and CDR2 FQGNSA. The length of the CDR3 is 13 residues. The CDR3 DNA follows: TGTGCCAGCACCGGTCGGGTAGCAGATACGCAGTATTTT. The encoded protein is CASTGRVADTQYF.

This chain connects TRBV10-2 to TRBJ2-7; tentatively, D is TRBD1 or TRBD2 (5 bases each). The germline V gene encodes CDR1 WSHSY and CDR2 SAAADI. This CDR3 has 13 amino acids. The V gene lost 2 bases and the J gene lost 6 bases, with 11 bases spanning the gap. CDR3 in DNA: TGCGCCAGCAGTGAGGCTACTAGGGGCGAGCAGTACTTC. Its translation: CASSEATRGEQYF.

The rearrangement uses TRBV7-9 and TRBJ2-3; 15 bases match TRBD2. The CDR3 runs to 19 residues. V shed 5 bases and J 6 bases; nucleotides not matched to a gene: 15. Germline V lookup: CDR1 SEHNR, CDR2 FQNEAQ (reference sequence). The CDR3 bases are TGTGCCAGCAGCATTCTCGCCGGGACTAGCGGGGGGACGGGCGATACGCAGTATTTT. It translates to CASSILAGTSGGTGDTQYF.

The chain uses TRBV7-9 and TRBJ2-2, with D possibly being TRBD1 (6 bases). The CDR3 is 14 amino acids. Germline CDR1 SEHNR, CDR2 FQNEAQ (reference sequence). V was trimmed by 5 bases and J by 5 bases, leaving 12 bases between them. CDR3 residues: CASSGNRETGELFF. CDR3 DNA: TGTGCCAGCAGCGGAAACAGGGAAACCGGGGAGCTGTTTTTT.

This clone is labeled medium-sized. The chain carries TRBV4-1 and TRBJ2-7, with 11 bases that match TRBD1. Germline V gene data show CDR1 as MGHRA and CDR2 as YSYEKL. This CDR3 is built from 15 residues. Trimming at V came to 4 bases and at J to 5 bases, leaving 7 bases not matched to a gene. CDR3 coding DNA: TGCGCCAGCAGCCCATGGACAGGGGGCTTGAACGAGCAGTACTTC. Protein product: CASSPWTGGLNEQYF.

This chain uses TRBV7-9 with TRBJ1-2; D is undetermined. V lost 3 bases and J 0 bases, leaving 8 bases between the germline ends. The CDR3 is 14 amino acids. Germline CDR1 and CDR2: SEHNR and FQNEAQ (reference sequence). The CDR3 sequence: CASSFIAANYGYTF. CDR3 nucleotides: TGTGCCAGCAGCTTTATCGCAGCTAACTATGGCTACACCTTC.

The CDR3 region has the DNA TGTGCCAGCAGGGGTCCGGGACTAGCGGGCGAAGAGACCCAGTACTTC. It translates to CASRGPGLAGEETQYF. The genes are TRBV6-4 and TRBJ2-5; 12 nucleotides align to TRBD2. V gave up 6 bases and J gave up 3 bases; unmatched junction bases: 8. Germline-derived CDR1 and CDR2 are MRHNA and SNTAGT. The CDR3 contains 16 residues.

For this clone: One junction end does not reproduce the germline sequence, and a read error may be involved. The J gene is TRBJ1-3, the V gene TRBV30; D is uncertain. The CDR3 has 12 residues. CDR1 is GTSNPN and CDR2 is SVGIG in the germline V gene (reference sequence). This CDR3 reads CAWSVTLRTTYF. CDR3 DNA: TGTGCCTGGAGTGTAACGTTAAGGACCACATATTTT.

This chain uses TRBV28 with TRBJ1-1; weak D call: TRBD1 (5 bases). V gave up 7 bases and J gave up 4 bases, with 16 bases separating them. CDR3 length equals 14 residues. CDR1 is MDHEN, CDR2 SYDVKM, per germline. The CDR3 DNA is TGTGCCAGCACCACAGGACGGATTATCACTGAAGCTTTCTTT. Translated, it gives CASTTGRIITEAFF.

The chain employs TRBV7-9 and TRBJ2-1; 10 nucleotides match TRBD2. J gave up 8 bases and V 2 bases, and 9 bases lay outside the gene matches. The CDR3 loop spans 16 amino acids. Per germline, CDR1 SEHNR and CDR2 FQNEAQ (reference sequence). CDR3 residues: CASSLRTSGPGDEQFF. The CDR3 DNA follows: TGTGCCAGCAGCTTAAGGACTAGCGGCCCTGGGGATGAGCAGTTCTTC.

The chain carries TRBV14 and TRBJ2-5; 9 positions match TRBD1. CDR1 is SGHDN, CDR2 FVKESK, per germline. This CDR3 has 16 residues. Losses at the gene ends were 0 bases for V and 5 bases for J; bases not matched to a gene: 7. The CDR3 DNA sequence: TGTGCCAGCAGCCAAGAGTACAGGGGGCTCGGGGAGACCCAGTACTTC. Its translation: CASSQEYRGLGETQYF.

V gene TRBV30 combines with J gene TRBJ2-6; possibly TRBD1 for D (6 bases). Trimming pared 5 bases from V and 2 bases from J, leaving 7 bases between. This CDR3 comprises 13 residues. Germline V lookup: CDR1 GTSNPN, CDR2 SVGIG (reference sequence). The CDR3 loop reads CAWRTAGANVLTF. The CDR3 DNA reads as TGTGCCTGGCGGACAGCTGGGGCCAACGTCCTGACTTTC.

The chain carries TRBV29-1 and TRBJ2-7, with 10 bases matching TRBD1. The V gene's germline CDR1 is SQVTM and CDR2 ANQGSEA. J was trimmed by 10 bases and V by 5 bases; bases with no gene match: 5. The CDR3 length is 11 residues. CDR3 residues: CSVSGTGVQYF. DNA for the CDR3: TGCAGCGTTTCCGGGACAGGGGTTCAGTACTTC.